This T cell receptor beta chain was captured in a study of blood T cell repertoires in COVID-19. Study summary: Samples of COVID-19 (acute and convalescent) were obtained from the United States, Italy and Spain. Sample material is recorded as cDNA or gDNA derived from T cells, B-cell-depleted T cells, or PBMCs.

The germline gives CDR1 ENHRY, CDR2 SYGVKD. The CDR3 contains 18 residues. Trimming at V came to 5 bases and at J to 3 bases, leaving 7 bases not matched to a gene. Original handling: Quantification of nucleated cells was approximated via reference gene primer amplification. TCRdb's table, derived via immunoSEQ multiplex PCR, lists solely in-frame clones and lacks some. Clonal size and the V and J genes are those of that table, whereas D and trimming came from the DNA. The sample has about 76,000 clones; around 88% are singletons. The sequenced sample was peripheral blood. This rearrangement joins TRBV10-3 to TRBJ2-1, with 16 bases identical to TRBD2. The sequence derives from a man aged 25-45 years with acute or convalescent COVID-19. The CDR3 loop is CAISPGTSGRGGYNEQFF. In DNA, the CDR3 is TGTGCCATCAGTCCGGGGACTAGCGGGAGGGGAGGCTACAATGAGCAGTTCTTC.